These 20 T cell receptor beta chains share one sample of origin, sequenced in a study of T cell changes during pregnancy in multiple sclerosis. Measured with immunoSEQ multiplex PCR; TCRdb has only the in-frame clones, and not every one. The sample consists of 70,000 to 95,000 clones, around 93% of them appearing once. Sequenced material: peripheral blood, taken after pregnancy. These TCRs come from a female donor in good health, enrolled as a control in a pregnancy study.

The chain combines TRBV6-6 with TRBJ2-3; 9 bases are a match to TRBD2. Looked up from germline, CDR1 is MNHNY and CDR2 is SVGAGI (reference sequence). The CDR3 totals 15 residues. V lost 2 bases and J lost 11; bases outside the gene matches: 11. This chain's CDR3 is CASSYGTSTEGKQYF. Written as DNA, the CDR3 is TGTGCCAGCAGTTACGGGACTAGCACAGAAGGAAAGCAGTATTTT.

The rearrangement links TRBV5-1 to TRBJ1-1, with D possibly being TRBD1 (6 bases). Germline loops: CDR1 SGHRS, CDR2 YFSETQ. This CDR3 region has 15 residues. V dropped 5 bases and J dropped 0 bases, with 14 bases sitting between them. CDR3 region: CASSPTTGVNTEAFF. CDR3 DNA sequence: TGCGCCAGCAGTCCGACGACAGGAGTGAACACTGAAGCTTTCTTT.

The genes are TRBV27 and TRBJ2-5, with D unresolved. Trimming shortened V by 0 bases and J by 2 bases, and 10 bases separated the two germline ends. The CDR3 totals 15 residues. Germline CDR1 is MNHEY and CDR2 is SMNVEV (reference sequence). The CDR3 DNA reads TGTGCCAGCAGTTTATCGTGGGCAGGACAAGAGACCCAGTACTTC. Its protein product is CASSLSWAGQETQYF.

This chain uses TRBV7-8 with TRBJ1-5, with D maybe TRBD1 (5 bases). V dropped 5 bases and J dropped 2 bases, with 16 bases sitting between them. CDR1 is SGHVS, CDR2 FQNEAQ, per germline. The CDR3 spans 16 residues. The CDR3 sequence: CASSPRRDWRNQPQHF. Here the CDR3 DNA reads TGTGCCAGCAGCCCTCGCAGGGATTGGCGCAATCAGCCCCAGCATTTT.

The chain combines TRBV27 with TRBJ1-4, with D perhaps TRBD1 (6 bases). Trimming stripped 2 bases from V and 4 bases from J, with 20 bases between. CDR1 and CDR2 (germline): MNHEY, SMNVEV (reference sequence). The CDR3 loop spans 18 amino acids. Here the CDR3 reads CASSLRGINGAVNEKLFF. CDR3 bases: TGTGCCAGCAGTTTAAGGGGGATAAATGGGGCTGTTAATGAAAAACTGTTTTTT.

This CDR3 reads CAISAPAGESEQFF. In DNA, the CDR3 is TGTGCCATCAGTGCCCCAGCGGGAGAGTCTGAGCAGTTCTTC. The chain uses TRBV10-3 and TRBJ2-1, with TRBD2 matching 8 bases. The CDR3 covers 14 residues. Germline loops: CDR1 ENHRY, CDR2 SYGVKD. Trimming removed 4 bases from V and 9 bases from J; junction bases left unmatched: 8.

This rearrangement joins TRBV30 to TRBJ2-2, with TRBD1 as a possible D gene (6 bases). There are 14 residues in the CDR3. The V gene's germline CDR1 is GTSNPN and CDR2 SVGIG (reference sequence). V lost 7 bases and J lost 5, with 17 bases in between. In DNA form, the CDR3 reads TGTGCCTCCGCAAGAAACCAGGGGACCGGGGAGCTGTTTTTT. Its translation: CASARNQGTGELFF.

The sample holds one count of this clone. The rearrangement joins TRBV7-3 to TRBJ2-7; maybe TRBD2 (6 bases). Germline values: CDR1 SGHTA, CDR2 FQGTGA. The CDR3 sequence is 13 residues long. The V end lost 4 bases, the J end lost 6 bases, and 13 bases lay between the germline ends. CDR3 residues: CASSSTAGSEQYF. As DNA, the CDR3 is TGTGCCAGCAGCTCGACCGCGGGAAGCGAGCAGTACTTC.

The chain recombines TRBV7-2 with TRBJ1-4, with D unresolved. The germline CDR1 and CDR2 sequences are SGHTA and FQGNSA. This CDR3 contains 15 residues. With 8 bases removed from V and 0 bases from J, the gap between germline ends came to 13 bases. The CDR3 region is CASVPGASTNEKLFF. The CDR3 DNA reads TGTGCCAGCGTTCCAGGTGCTTCAACTAATGAAAAACTGTTTTTT.

V and J are TRBV7-3 and TRBJ2-1, with a tentative D call TRBD2 (6 bases). Trimming stripped 2 bases from V and 4 bases from J, with 12 bases between. Germline assignment: CDR1 SGHTA and CDR2 FQGTGA. This CDR3 comprises 15 residues. The CDR3 spells CASSLAGRIYNEQFF. DNA of the CDR3: TGTGCCAGCAGCTTAGCGGGACGGATTTACAATGAGCAGTTCTTC.

The V call is TRBV11-1, the J call TRBJ1-5; the D is unclear. V lost 2 bases, J lost 7 bases, and 9 bases lay in between. The CDR3 contains 13 residues. Germline V gene sequence: CDR1 SGHAT, CDR2 FQDESV (reference sequence). The CDR3 protein is CASSLNGEQPQHF. In DNA, the CDR3 is TGTGCCAGCAGCTTAAATGGAGAACAGCCCCAGCATTTT. Full variable domain (missing parts from reference TRBV11-1 and TRBJ1-5): EAEVAQSPRYKITEKSQAVAFWCDPISGHATLYWYRQILGQGPELLVQFQDESVVDDSQLPKDRFSAERLKGVDSTLKIQPAELGDSAMYLCASSLNGEQPQHFGDGTRLSIL.

The chain has TRBV5-6 and TRBJ2-1, with 9 bases matching TRBD2. V dropped 4 bases and J dropped 2; count of bases not matched to a gene: 10. Germline V lookup: CDR1 SGHDT, CDR2 YYEEEE. The CDR3 loop spans 17 amino acids. This CDR3 is CASSPYGLAGTYNEQFF. The CDR3, as DNA: TGTGCCAGCAGCCCATATGGTCTAGCGGGAACCTACAATGAGCAGTTCTTC.

The chain carries TRBV27 and TRBJ2-6; D gene uncertain. V lost 0 bases and J 1 base, leaving 4 bases between the germline ends. There are 15 residues in the CDR3. Germline assignment: CDR1 MNHEY and CDR2 SMNVEV (reference sequence). The CDR3 here is CASSLSPSGANVLTF. CDR3 nucleotide sequence: TGTGCCAGCAGTTTATCTCCGTCTGGGGCCAACGTCCTGACTTTC. The full variable domain, rest sourced from reference TRBV27 and TRBJ2-6, is EAQVTQNPRYLITVTGKKLTVTCSQNMNHEYMSWYRQDPGLGLRQIYYSMNVEVTDKGDVPEGYKVSRKEKRNFPLILESPSPNQTSLYFCASSLSPSGANVLTFGAGSRLTVL.

The chain recombines TRBV19 with TRBJ1-2; 8 bases fit TRBD1. Unmatched junction bases numbered 5, after V lost 3 bases and J lost 2 bases. The CDR3 is made up of 15 amino acids. Germline CDR1 reads LNHDA; CDR2 reads SQIVND (reference sequence). The CDR3 bases are TGTGCCAGTAGTATGGGGGACAGGAAGAACTATGGCTACACCTTC. Its protein product is CASSMGDRKNYGYTF.

This chain uses TRBV20-1 with TRBJ2-5; maybe TRBD2 (5 bases). The CDR3 is made up of 11 amino acids. Trimming took 0 bases from V and 13 from J, leaving 12 bases between them. Per germline, CDR1 DFQATT and CDR2 SNEGSKA (reference sequence). Here the CDR3 reads CSARDLAVLYF. CDR3 coding DNA: TGCAGTGCTAGAGATCTAGCTGTACTGTACTTC.

The V call is TRBV15, the J call TRBJ2-1; 10 positions match TRBD1. Germline V gene lookup returns CDR1 LNHNV and CDR2 YYDKDF (reference sequence). V trimming: 1 base; J trimming: 3 bases; junction bases outside the gene matches: 3. This CDR3 contains 16 residues. The CDR3 nucleotides are TGTGCCACCAGCAGAGTTGGGACAGGGGTCTACAATGAGCAGTTCTTC. It is translated as CATSRVGTGVYNEQFF.

Here the CDR3 reads CASGGDNYGYTF. The DNA of the CDR3 is TGTGCCAGCGGGGGGGATAACTATGGCTACACCTTC. The chain links TRBV30 to TRBJ1-2, with D perhaps TRBD1 (5 bases). The germline gives CDR1 GTSNPN, CDR2 SVGIG (reference sequence). The CDR3 totals 12 residues. Trimming pared 8 bases from V and 1 base from J, leaving 11 bases between. The full variable domain, its missing parts supplied by reference TRBV30 and TRBJ1-2, is SQTIHQWPATLVQPVGSPLSLECTVEGTSNPNLYWYRQAAGRGLQLLFYSVGIGQISSEVPQNLSASRPQDRQFILSSKKLLLSDSGFYLCASGGDNYGYTFGSGTRLTVV.

The V gene is TRBV4-2, the J gene TRBJ1-4, with TRBD1 identical over 7 bases. The germline CDR1 and CDR2 sequences are LGHNA and YNFKEQ. V shed 1 base, J shed 5 bases, and the junction held 16 bases outside the gene matches. The length of the CDR3 is 19 residues. CDR3 sequence: CASSQVATNRGFTNEKLFF. The CDR3, as DNA: TGTGCCAGCAGCCAAGTAGCGACGAACAGGGGATTCACCAATGAAAAACTGTTTTTT.

The chain uses TRBV7-8 and TRBJ1-3; D not resolved. The V gene lost 1 base and the J gene lost 2 bases, with 6 bases spanning the gap. Germline-derived CDR1 and CDR2 are SGHVS and FQNEAQ. The CDR3 consists of 14 residues. DNA of the CDR3: TGTGCCAGCAGCTTAGGCGTTACTGGAAACACCATATATTTT. Protein: CASSLGVTGNTIYF.

This clone was seen once. V and J are TRBV5-1 and TRBJ2-7, with D perhaps matching TRBD1 (5 bases). The CDR3 is made up of 13 amino acids. The ends were cut back, 4 bases at V and 5 bases at J, with 13 bases in the middle. CDR1 is SGHRS, CDR2 YFSETQ, per germline. This chain's CDR3 is CASSPTGIHEQYF. In DNA form, the CDR3 reads TGCGCCAGCAGCCCAACAGGCATTCACGAGCAGTACTTC.